This T cell receptor (beta chain) is from a study of T cell repertoires in cytomegalovirus infection. In the study overall: Both recently identified HLA-C-restricted and well-studied HLA-B-restricted CMV epitopes were used in the study. Indicated by public TCR beta signatures were CMV infection and matching HLA type.

Study results and caveats: It was HLA-C-restricted CMV-specific TCR beta clonotypes that dominated the response ex vivo. Summed frequency of public TCR beta families distinguished CMV carriers with the relevant HLA.

Details on this clonotype: Its antigen is undetermined.

MiXCR, applied by TCRdb to the reads, yields one record per CDR3 protein. This sample yields about 330,000 distinct CDR3 sequences, of which about 35% are seen a single time; roughly 13% belongs to the top ten. This clonotype was obtained from a human donor in good health (CMV status not recorded). Some clones in this sample may be carry-over from other donors' samples. The source was cultured PBMCs, collected from culture after CMV antigen stimulation.

This CDR3 reads CSASGPQGWNQPQHF. In DNA form, the CDR3 reads TGCAGTGCTAGTGGACCACAGGGGTGGAATCAGCCCCAGCATTTT. The rearrangement joins TRBV20-1 to TRBJ1-5; TRBD1 matches at 7 bases. The CDR3 extends over 15 amino acids. Per germline, CDR1 DFQATT and CDR2 SNEGSKA (reference sequence). V lost 3 bases, J lost 4 bases, and 9 bases stayed unmatched.